The 3 T cell receptor beta chains reported below all come from one sample, sequenced in a study of T cell repertoires in cytomegalovirus infection. TCRdb passed the reads through MiXCR, listing each CDR3 protein once. The data contain under 850,000 distinct CDR3 sequences, 35% to 40% of them singletons. Input material: PBMCs. These receptors were collected from a human donor in good health (CMV status not recorded). Some clones in this sample may be carry-over from other donors' samples.

Points on this clonotype: A much larger clone lies a single base off, so this may be a read error. This sequence joins TRBV7-6 and TRBJ2-7; D ambiguous. Germline V gene data show CDR1 as SGHVS and CDR2 as FNYEAQ. Trimming took off 5 bases at V and 3 bases at J, with 5 bases between the two ends. The CDR3 spans 11 residues. CDR3 in amino acids: CASSAYYEQYF. DNA of the CDR3: TGTGCCAGCAGCGCCTACTACGAGCAGTACTTC.

The chain joins TRBV3-1 to TRBJ2-7; D is ambiguous. V shed 8 bases and J shed 3 bases, with 14 bases lying between them. Germline V gene data show CDR1 as LGHDT and CDR2 as YNNKEL (reference sequence). This CDR3 has 13 residues. Here the CDR3 reads CASVDSRYYEQYF. The CDR3 bases are TGTGCCAGCGTCGACTCCAGGTACTACGAGCAGTACTTC.

This clonotype has a handful of counts. This chain connects TRBV6-1 to TRBJ2-7; 7 bases are a match to TRBD1. Germline V gene lookup returns CDR1 MNHNS and CDR2 SASEGT. The CDR3 spans 16 residues. With 4 bases clipped from V and 5 bases from J, the junction kept 14 bases outside the gene matches. The DNA for the CDR3 is TGTGCCAGCAGTGTAGTGACGACAGGGAGAGGTGACGAGCAGTACTTC. Translating it yields CASSVVTTGRGDEQYF.